This T cell receptor (beta chain) is drawn from a study of T cell repertoires in cytomegalovirus infection. Turning to the study itself: Based on public TCR beta signatures, there were indications of CMV infection and of a matching HLA type.

In TCRdb, the reads were re-called with MiXCR into one record per CDR3 protein. The repertoire includes about 830,000 distinct CDR3 sequences, about 30% of them detected once, and around 12% sits in the top ten. The CDR3 length is 16 residues. The V gene lost 5 bases and the J gene lost 4 bases, with 19 bases spanning the gap. Germline loops: CDR1 SGHNT, CDR2 YYREEE (reference sequence). This clonotype was counted only a few times. What it recognizes is unknown. The clonotype comes from a human donor in good health (CMV status not recorded). Some clones in this sample may be carry-over from other donors' samples. The specimen comprised cultured CD8+ T cells from PBMCs, sampled from culture after CMV antigen stimulation. This rearrangement joins TRBV5-4 to TRBJ2-1, with D perhaps TRBD1 or TRBD2 (5 bases each). CDR3 sequence reads: CASSQSWDAKYNEQFF. CDR3 DNA: TGTGCCAGCAGTCAATCCTGGGACGCAAAGTACAATGAGCAGTTCTTC.